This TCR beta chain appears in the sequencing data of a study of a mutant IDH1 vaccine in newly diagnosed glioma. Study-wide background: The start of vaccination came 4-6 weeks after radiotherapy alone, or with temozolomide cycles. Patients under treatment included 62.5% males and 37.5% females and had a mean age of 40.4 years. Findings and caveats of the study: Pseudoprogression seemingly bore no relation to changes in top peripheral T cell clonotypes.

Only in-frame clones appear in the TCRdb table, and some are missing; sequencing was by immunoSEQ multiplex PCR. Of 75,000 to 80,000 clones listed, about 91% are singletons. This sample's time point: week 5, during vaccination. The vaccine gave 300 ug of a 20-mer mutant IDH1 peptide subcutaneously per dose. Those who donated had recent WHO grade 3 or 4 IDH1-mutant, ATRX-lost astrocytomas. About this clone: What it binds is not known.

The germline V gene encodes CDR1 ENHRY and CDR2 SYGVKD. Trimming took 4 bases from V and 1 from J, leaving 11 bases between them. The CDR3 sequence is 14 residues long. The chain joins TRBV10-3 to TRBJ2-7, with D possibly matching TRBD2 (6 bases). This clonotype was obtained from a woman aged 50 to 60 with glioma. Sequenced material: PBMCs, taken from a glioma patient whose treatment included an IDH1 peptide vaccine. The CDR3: CAISGPGGSYEQYF. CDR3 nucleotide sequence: TGTGCCATCAGTGGACCTGGGGGGTCCTACGAGCAGTACTTC.